Listed below are T cell receptor beta chains from one sample, sequenced in a study of blood T cells in healthy people across ages. Using its own MiXCR run on the 5' RACE reads, TCRdb lists one record per CDR3 protein. The data show approximately 1.5 million distinct CDR3 sequences, with roughly 30% seen just once and around 11% held by the top ten. The specimen was blood. The receptor source for this set is a woman in her twenties or thirties in good health. Each CDR3 is given with its conserved first and last residue. Each record gives: CDR3 protein, J gene, V gene.

cdr3_aa: CASSLELAGGLPYNEQFF; j_call: TRBJ2-1; v_call: TRBV5-1
cdr3_aa: CASSTRRTPWTYNEQFF; j_call: TRBJ2-1; v_call: TRBV7-2
cdr3_aa: CASSFTLTTSGRPSSTDTQYF; j_call: TRBJ2-3; v_call: TRBV5-1
cdr3_aa: CASSTAGAYEQYF; j_call: TRBJ2-7; v_call: TRBV19
cdr3_aa: CASSAYTGGDYGYTF; j_call: TRBJ1-2; v_call: TRBV9
cdr3_aa: CASSLEQSDYEQYF; j_call: -; v_call: TRBV5-1
cdr3_aa: CASSKSRRQTGRNTDTQYF; j_call: TRBJ2-3; v_call: TRBV21-1
cdr3_aa: CASSARDRGSGGPITDTQYF; j_call: TRBJ2-3; v_call: TRBV4-1
cdr3_aa: CSARRLAGGNTDTQYF; j_call: TRBJ2-3; v_call: TRBV20-1
cdr3_aa: CASMLASGMDEQFF; j_call: TRBJ2-1; v_call: TRBV10-2
cdr3_aa: CATSTRTSGSFSVAKNIQYF; j_call: TRBJ2-4; v_call: TRBV15
cdr3_aa: CASKLAGVTDTQYF; j_call: TRBJ2-3; v_call: TRBV27
cdr3_aa: CATSEGTSGMSSYNEQFF; j_call: TRBJ2-1; v_call: TRBV24-1
cdr3_aa: CASTQGSSTDTQYF; j_call: TRBJ2-3; v_call: TRBV23-1
cdr3_aa: CASREPGLAPNEQFF; j_call: TRBJ2-1; v_call: TRBV6-2/TRBV6-3
cdr3_aa: CASIPVQGGLTEAFF; j_call: TRBJ1-1; v_call: TRBV27
cdr3_aa: CASSEFTDREPGTF; j_call: TRBJ1-2; v_call: TRBV6-1
cdr3_aa: CASSQGGAYNEQFF; j_call: TRBJ2-1; v_call: TRBV9
cdr3_aa: CASSQTRSSYEQYF; j_call: TRBJ2-7; v_call: TRBV9
cdr3_aa: CASSWGTSVQETQYF; j_call: TRBJ2-5; v_call: TRBV5-6
cdr3_aa: CSVDVGGQPQHF; j_call: TRBJ1-5; v_call: TRBV29-1
cdr3_aa: CATSQGATYEQYF; j_call: TRBJ2-7; v_call: TRBV15
cdr3_aa: CSARTGEAGANVLTF; j_call: TRBJ2-6; v_call: TRBV20-1
cdr3_aa: CSARIAGGNIQYF; j_call: TRBJ2-4; v_call: TRBV20-1
cdr3_aa: CSAQAGGVKETQYF; j_call: TRBJ2-5; v_call: TRBV20-1
cdr3_aa: CSAWRQGAAEQYF; j_call: TRBJ2-7; v_call: TRBV20-1
cdr3_aa: CASSQDTETQYF; j_call: TRBJ2-5; v_call: TRBV3-1
cdr3_aa: CSALGLAGGNYNEQFF; j_call: TRBJ2-1; v_call: TRBV20-1